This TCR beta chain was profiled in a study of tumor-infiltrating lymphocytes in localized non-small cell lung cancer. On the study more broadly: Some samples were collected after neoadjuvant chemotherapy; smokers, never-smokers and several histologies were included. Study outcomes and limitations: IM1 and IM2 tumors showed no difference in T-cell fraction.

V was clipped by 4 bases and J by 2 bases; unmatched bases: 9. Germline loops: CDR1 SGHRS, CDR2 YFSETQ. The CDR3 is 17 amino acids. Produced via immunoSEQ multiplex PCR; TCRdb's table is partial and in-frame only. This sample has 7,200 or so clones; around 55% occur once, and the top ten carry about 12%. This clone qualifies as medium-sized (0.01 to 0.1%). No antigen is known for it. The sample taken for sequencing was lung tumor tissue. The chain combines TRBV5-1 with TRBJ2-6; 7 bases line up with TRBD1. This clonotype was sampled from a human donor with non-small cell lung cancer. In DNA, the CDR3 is TGCGCCAGCAGCGAGGGACAGTGGGTAGCTGGGGCCAACGTCCTGACTTTC. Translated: CASSEGQWVAGANVLTF.